These 10 T cell receptor beta chains originate from one sample sequenced in a study of blood T cells in healthy people across ages (dated by TCRdb to 2014 to 2015). Library generation was performed with 5' RACE. Sequencing was carried out with an Illumina HiSeq 2500. A second PCR of about 7 to 12 cycles was run with a J-beta primer mix and a sample-barcoded 5' primer. In TCRdb, the public reads were trimmed at Q25 with fastp and aligned with MiXCR, with productive beta chains retained. All rows with the same CDR3 protein become a single entry with the most common DNA and genes. The sample profile shows about 570,000 distinct CDR3 sequences; 27% of them were found once. 15% to 20% of the sample is held by the ten biggest clonotypes. Sequencing used blood. The receptors here all came from a woman aged 65 to 85 in good health.

The chain is built from TRBV12-3 or TRBV12-4 and TRBJ2-2; a weak D match, TRBD2 (5 bases). Trimming took 1 base from V and 2 from J, leaving 8 bases between them. This CDR3 contains 15 residues. The CDR3 loop is CASSLVGVNTGELFF. CDR3 DNA sequence: TGTGCCAGCAGTTTAGTGGGAGTCAACACCGGGGAGCTGTTTTTT.

This clonotype has just a few counts. This chain uses TRBV15 with TRBJ2-4, with D unclear. Germline lookup yields CDR1 LNHNV and CDR2 YYDKDF (reference sequence). The germline V and J ends were trimmed by 0 bases and 4 bases, with 7 bases remaining between them. The CDR3 runs 14 residues. CDR3 residues: CATSRDVRKNIQYF. The CDR3 nucleotides read TGTGCCACCAGCAGAGATGTCAGGAAAAACATTCAGTACTTC. Full variable domain (rest looked up from reference TRBV15 and TRBJ2-4): DAMVIQNPRYQVTQFGKPVTLSCSQTLNHNVMYWYQQKSSQAPKLLFHYYDKDFNNEADTPDNFQSRRPNTSFCFLDIRSPGLGDTAMYLCATSRDVRKNIQYFGAGTRLSVL.

This clonotype occurred a few times. V is TRBV11-3 and J is TRBJ1-5; D unresolved. This CDR3 is built from 15 residues. In germline, CDR1 is SGHNT, CDR2 YENEEA. The V end was cut by 1 base, the J end by 4 bases, with 11 bases between. The chain's CDR3 is CASSLGIRKNQPQHF. The DNA of the CDR3 is TGTGCCAGCAGCTTAGGTATCAGGAAAAATCAGCCCCAGCATTTT. Full variable domain (rest looked up from reference TRBV11-3 and TRBJ1-5): EAGVVQSPRYKIIEKKQPVAFWCNPISGHNTLYWYLQNLGQGPELLIRYENEEAVDDSQLPKDRFSAERLKGVDSTLKIQPAELGDSAVYLCASSLGIRKNQPQHFGDGTRLSIL.

There are a few counts of this clonotype. The CDR3 bases are TGTGCCAGCAGTGATAGGGACAGATACACTGAAGCTTTCTTT. Residues: CASSDRDRYTEAFF. V and J are TRBV2 and TRBJ1-1; 7 nucleotides line up with TRBD1. The length of the CDR3 is 14 residues. Germline V lookup: CDR1 SNHLY, CDR2 FYNNEI. Unmatched junction bases numbered 4, after V lost 3 bases and J lost 3 bases.

This sequence joins TRBV7-2 and TRBJ1-2; D is undetermined. In germline, CDR1 is SGHTA, CDR2 FQGNSA. The CDR3 contains 12 residues. Trimming pared 5 bases from V and 8 bases from J, leaving 12 bases between. The CDR3 DNA reads as TGTGCCAGCAGCATAGACACGCGGGGCTACACCTTC. Translation: CASSIDTRGYTF. The whole variable domain, filled in from reference TRBV7-2 and TRBJ1-2, reads GAGVSQSPSNKVTEKGKDVELRCDPISGHTALYWYRQSLGQGLEFLIYFQGNSAPDKSGLPSDRFSAERTGGSVSTLTIQRTQQEDSAVYLCASSIDTRGYTFGSGTRLTVV.

V usage is TRBV7-9 and J usage is TRBJ2-5; a weak D match, TRBD2 (5 bases). Looked up from germline, CDR1 is SEHNR and CDR2 is FQNEAQ (reference sequence). CDR3 size: 15 residues. Trimming removed 2 bases at V and 9 bases at J, with 19 bases between. The CDR3: CASSLSSSGAGAQYF. The CDR3 bases are TGTGCCAGCAGCTTAAGCTCCAGCGGCGCCGGGGCCCAGTACTTC.

In the case of this clonotype: At one boundary the junction diverges from the germline segment, which might be a read error. The rearrangement uses TRBV5-6 and TRBJ1-1, with 7 bases fitting TRBD1. The germline CDR1 and CDR2 sequences are SGHDT and YYEEEE. This CDR3 region has 15 residues. The CDR3 spells CASSFWMTGNFEAFF. As DNA, the CDR3 is TGTGCCAGTAGCTTCTGGATGACAGGGAATTTTGAAGCTTTCTTT.

The V gene is TRBV19, the J gene TRBJ1-2, with a possible D match to TRBD1 (5 bases). This CDR3 contains 15 residues. Per the germline V gene, CDR1 is LNHDA and CDR2 is SQIVND (reference sequence). Trimming removed 3 bases at V and 5 bases at J, with 16 bases between. CDR3 nucleotide sequence: TGTGCCAGTAGTATTGGGGGACGGGCCTCTTATGGCTACACCTTC. Its protein is CASSIGGRASYGYTF.

In the case of this clonotype: Germline and junction disagree at one end, which may indicate a read error. The V and J genes are TRBV5-1 and TRBJ2-1; perhaps TRBD2 as D (7 bases). Germline CDR1 and CDR2: SGHRS and YFSETQ. The CDR3 has 19 residues. The CDR3 protein is CASSRPSRRGARSYSEQFF. CDR3 sequence (DNA): TGCGCCAGCAGCAGGCCATCAAGACGGGGGGCCCGCTCCTACAGTGAGCAGTTCTTC.

The rearrangement joins TRBV6-2 or TRBV6-3 to TRBJ2-7, with unresolved D. The J call may be incorrect, as the DNA end agrees better with TRBJ2-1. The CDR3 spans 14 residues. Looked up from germline, CDR1 is MNHEY and CDR2 is SVGEGT. In DNA form, the CDR3 reads TGTGCCAGCAGTTCCCCCCCTAGTCGCTATGAGCAGTTCTTC. Translating it yields CASSSPPSRYEQFF.